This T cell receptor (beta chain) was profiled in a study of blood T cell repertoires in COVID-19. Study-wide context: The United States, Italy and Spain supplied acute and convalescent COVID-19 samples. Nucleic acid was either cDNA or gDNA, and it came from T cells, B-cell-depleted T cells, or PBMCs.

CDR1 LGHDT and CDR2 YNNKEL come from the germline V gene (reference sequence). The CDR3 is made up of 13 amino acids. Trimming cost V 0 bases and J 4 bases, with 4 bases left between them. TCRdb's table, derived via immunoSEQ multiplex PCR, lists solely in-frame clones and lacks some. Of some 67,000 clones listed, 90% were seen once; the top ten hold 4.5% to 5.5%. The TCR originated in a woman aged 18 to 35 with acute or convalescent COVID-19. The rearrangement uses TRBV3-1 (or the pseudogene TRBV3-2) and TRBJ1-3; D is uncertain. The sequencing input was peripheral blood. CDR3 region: CASSQDPGNTIYF. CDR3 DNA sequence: TGTGCCAGCAGCCAAGATCCGGGAAACACCATATATTTT.